This T cell receptor beta chain was documented in a study of OX40 agonist ivuxolimab in advanced cancers. Whole-study context: Three individuals attained partial responses, comprising one hepatocellular carcinoma case and two cutaneous melanoma cases.

Produced via immunoSEQ multiplex PCR; TCRdb's table is partial and in-frame only. The sample has some 70,000 clones; about 90% are singletons. The CDR3 contains 16 residues. The germline gives CDR1 WSHSY, CDR2 SAAADI. Sequenced here: CD4+ or CD8+ T cells sorted from blood, sampled in a trial of the OX40 agonist ivuxolimab. The chain recombines TRBV10-2 with TRBJ2-5; D call uncertain. Near its end, the DNA agrees better with TRBJ2-7, so the J call may be wrong. This sequence was found in an adult with an advanced solid tumor such as melanoma, head and neck, liver or kidney cancer. The CDR3 region has the DNA TGCGCCAGCAGTGAATTATCGGCGGTTGGGTCCTACGAGCAGTACTTC. Its protein is CASSELSAVGSYEQYF.